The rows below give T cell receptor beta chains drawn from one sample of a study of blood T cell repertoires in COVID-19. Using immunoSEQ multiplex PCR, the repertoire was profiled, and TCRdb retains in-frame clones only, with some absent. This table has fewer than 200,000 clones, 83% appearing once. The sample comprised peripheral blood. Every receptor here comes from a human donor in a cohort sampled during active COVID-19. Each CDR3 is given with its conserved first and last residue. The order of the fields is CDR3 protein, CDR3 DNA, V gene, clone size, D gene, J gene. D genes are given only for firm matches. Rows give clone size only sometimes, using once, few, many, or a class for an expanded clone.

CASSVEGRGGSPLHF	TGTGCCAGCAGCGTAGAGGGCAGGGGAGGGTCACCCCTCCACTTT	TRBV9	few	.	TRBJ1-6
CASSYGRLYEQYF	TGTGCCAGCAGTTACGGAAGACTTTACGAGCAGTACTTC	TRBV6-5	.	.	TRBJ2-7
CASSPIGGAPGEAFF	TGTGCCAGCTCACCGATTGGGGGGGCGCCGGGTGAAGCTTTCTTT	TRBV18	.	.	TRBJ1-1
CASSLAPETGPRDTQYF	TGTGCCAGCAGCTTAGCACCTGAAACAGGTCCCAGGGATACGCAGTATTTT	TRBV7-2	.	.	TRBJ2-3
CASSLTVFYGYTF	TGTGCCAGCAGCTTGACAGTCTTCTATGGCTACACCTTC	TRBV5-8	.	.	TRBJ1-2
CASSQRYRANTGELFF	TGTGCCAGCAGTCAACGGTACAGGGCGAACACCGGGGAGCTGTTTTTT	TRBV11-2	.	.	TRBJ2-2
CASSFYSSSYNEQFF	TGTGCCAGCAGCTTTTACTCTAGCTCCTACAATGAGCAGTTCTTC	TRBV7-2	few	.	TRBJ2-1
CASSDEDYNEQFF	TGTGCCAGCAGTGACGAGGACTACAATGAGCAGTTCTTC	TRBV6-1	.	.	TRBJ2-1
CATSDSLRLAGDYNEQFF	TGTGCCACCAGTGATTCCCTTAGACTAGCGGGGGACTACAATGAGCAGTTCTTC	TRBV24-1	.	TRBD2	TRBJ2-1
CASSISLKLFF	TGTGCCAGTAGTATCTCTCTAAAACTGTTTTTT	TRBV19	.	.	TRBJ1-4
CASSRGVLAGAITDTQYF	TGTGCCAGCAGCCGAGGGGTCCTAGCGGGGGCCATCACAGATACGCAGTATTTT	TRBV7-8	.	TRBD2	TRBJ2-3
CASSLPSGSGDSTDTQYF	TGCGCCAGCAGCTTGCCGTCCGGCTCCGGGGATAGCACAGATACGCAGTATTTT	TRBV5-1	.	.	TRBJ2-3
CASRTGNYEQYF	TGTGCCAGCAGGACAGGGAACTACGAGCAGTACTTC	TRBV28	.	TRBD1	TRBJ2-7
CASTTGLAGVTGELFF	TGCGCCAGCACGACGGGACTAGCGGGGGTCACCGGGGAGCTGTTTTTT	TRBV10-2	few	TRBD2	TRBJ2-2
CASSPEASGANVLTF	TGTGCCAGCAGCCCCGAGGCCTCTGGGGCCAACGTCCTGACTTTC	TRBV28	.	.	TRBJ2-6
CASSYQTGSSYEQYF	TGCGCCAGCAGCTACCAGACAGGGAGCTCCTACGAGCAGTACTTC	TRBV4-1	few	TRBD1	TRBJ2-7
CASSTTGTGRYEQYF	TGTGCCAGCAGTACGACCGGGACAGGACGCTACGAGCAGTACTTC	TRBV6-2/TRBV6-3	.	TRBD1	TRBJ2-7
CASSVTAGGTQYF	TGTGCCAGCAGCGTAACAGCGGGGGGGACCCAGTACTTC	TRBV9	once	TRBD2	TRBJ2-5
CASSRGTGMNTEAFF	TGTGCCAGCAGCCGCGGTACAGGGATGAACACTGAAGCTTTCTTT	TRBV4-2	once	.	TRBJ1-1